Listed below are T cell receptor beta chains from one sample, sequenced in a study of T cells in localized non-small cell lung cancer. Some clones are missing from TCRdb's copy, which holds only in-frame ones; the method was immunoSEQ multiplex PCR. The sample lists about 800 clones, about 22% occurring once. The starting material was normal lung tissue next to the tumor, obtained before any cancer treatment. The receptors were gathered from a female donor of 60 years or more with stage I lung adenocarcinoma. Both conserved end residues are part of each CDR3. A D gene is named only where the DNA matches it firmly. Size is omitted from some rows. Given values are once, few, many or a class for expanded clones.

v_call: TRBV11-3; j_call: TRBJ1-3; clone_size: NA; d_call: TRBD1; cdr3_aa: CASSLGALGPFGTGGNTIYF; cdr3_nt: TGTGCCAGCAGCTTAGGGGCTTTAGGTCCCTTTGGGACAGGAGGAAACACCATATATTTT
v_call: TRBV6-8; j_call: TRBJ1-6; clone_size: NA; d_call: TRBD1; cdr3_aa: CASSRTGFGDSPLHF; cdr3_nt: TGTGCCAGCAGTCGGACAGGGTTTGGAGATTCACCCCTCCACTTT
v_call: TRBV11-3; j_call: TRBJ2-1; clone_size: NA; d_call: TRBD1; cdr3_aa: CASSLGEGDRGSNEQFF; cdr3_nt: TGTGCCAGCAGCTTGGGCGAAGGAGACAGGGGATCGAATGAGCAGTTCTTC
v_call: TRBV30; j_call: TRBJ1-4; clone_size: NA; d_call: NA; cdr3_aa: CAWSTFNEKLFF; cdr3_nt: TGTGCCTGGAGTACCTTTAATGAAAAACTGTTTTTT
v_call: TRBV6-8; j_call: TRBJ2-3; clone_size: NA; d_call: TRBD2; cdr3_aa: CASSDSSSGGTSKQYF; cdr3_nt: TGTGCCAGCAGTGACTCTTCTAGCGGGGGCACTTCCAAGCAGTATTTT
v_call: TRBV6-8; j_call: TRBJ2-1; clone_size: few; d_call: TRBD2; cdr3_aa: CASRGLANEQFF; cdr3_nt: TGTGCCAGCCGCGGACTAGCCAATGAGCAGTTCTTC
v_call: TRBV15; j_call: TRBJ1-2; clone_size: NA; d_call: NA; cdr3_aa: CATSLDKGPGGYTF; cdr3_nt: TGTGCCACCAGCCTGGACAAAGGCCCGGGAGGCTACACCTTC
v_call: TRBV5-1; j_call: TRBJ2-7; clone_size: NA; d_call: NA; cdr3_aa: CASSLGGNVGPPYEQYF; cdr3_nt: TGCGCCAGCAGCTTGGGCGGGAACGTGGGACCCCCCTACGAGCAGTACTTC
v_call: TRBV19; j_call: TRBJ2-7; clone_size: NA; d_call: TRBD1; cdr3_aa: CASSIGYGQDDHEQYF; cdr3_nt: TGTGCCAGTAGTATAGGTTACGGACAGGATGATCACGAGCAGTACTTC
v_call: TRBV18; j_call: TRBJ2-7; clone_size: NA; d_call: NA; cdr3_aa: CASSPTAPESSYEQYF; cdr3_nt: TGTGCCAGCTCACCAACGGCGCCGGAAAGCTCCTACGAGCAGTACTTC
v_call: TRBV11-3; j_call: TRBJ2-1; clone_size: NA; d_call: NA; cdr3_aa: CASSFTVGTGGKNEQFF; cdr3_nt: TGTGCCAGCAGCTTCACCGTGGGGACGGGGGGCAAGAATGAGCAGTTCTTC
v_call: TRBV6-8; j_call: TRBJ2-5; clone_size: NA; d_call: NA; cdr3_aa: CASSRDRQETQYF; cdr3_nt: TGTGCCAGCAGTCGTGACAGACAAGAGACCCAGTACTTC